This passage covers 20 T cell receptor beta chains from one sample sequenced in a study of breast tumors, draining lymph nodes, adjacent tissues. TCRdb called the multiplex PCR reads again in MiXCR, with one record for every CDR3 protein. Of tens of thousands of distinct CDR3 sequences in the sample, approximately 30% are singletons; the top ten hold 8.1%. Samples came from axillary lymph nodes draining the breast cancer. Sequenced: axillary lymph node tissue. The receptor set was obtained from a female donor with breast cancer. Some clones in this sample may be carry-over from other donors' samples.

This clonotype came up many times. V gene TRBV6-2 or TRBV6-3 combines with J gene TRBJ2-1; D ambiguous. V lost 7 bases, J lost 8 bases, and 9 bases lay in between. Germline CDR1 and CDR2: MNHEY and SVGEGT. The CDR3 covers 11 residues. In DNA, the CDR3 is TGTGCCAGCACAGATCGTCATGAGCAGTTCTTC. Protein: CASTDRHEQFF.

This clonotype has at least ten counts. This chain links TRBV6-5 with TRBJ2-4, with D tentatively TRBD1 (6 bases). The CDR3 is 14 residues long. Between the trimmed V and J ends, which lost 6 bases and 1 base, there was a span of 10 bases. Germline CDR1 MNHEY, CDR2 SVGAGI. CDR3 DNA: TGTGCCAGCAGGACCCAGGGGGCCAAAAACATTCAGTACTTC. Protein: CASRTQGAKNIQYF.

This clonotype was detected many times. CDR3 bases: TGTGCCAGTACCTCACCGTCGGGCAGAGGACAGCCCCAGCATTTT. Translated, it gives CASTSPSGRGQPQHF. The rearrangement joins TRBV19 to TRBJ1-5; D is uncertain. The CDR3 runs 15 residues. Germline V lookup: CDR1 LNHDA, CDR2 SQIVND (reference sequence). The V gene lost 7 bases and the J gene lost 7 bases, with 20 bases spanning the gap. The entire variable domain, with the rest obtained from reference TRBV19 and TRBJ1-5, is as follows: DGGITQSPKYLFRKEGQNVTLSCEQNLNHDAMYWYRQDPGQGLRLIYYSQIVNDFQKGDIAEGYSVSREKKESFPLTVTSAQKNPTAFYLCASTSPSGRGQPQHFGDGTRLSIL.

The chain couples TRBV4-2 to TRBJ2-5; 14 bases match TRBD2. Germline loops: CDR1 LGHNA, CDR2 YNFKEQ. V lost 4 bases to trimming and J lost 5 bases; unmatched junction nucleotides: 9. The CDR3 has 17 residues. The CDR3 coding sequence is TGTGCCAGCAGCCCAATTGGGACTAGCGGGAGATCGGAGACCCAGTACTTC. Residues: CASSPIGTSGRSETQYF.

This clonotype showed up many times. The chain employs TRBV29-1 and TRBJ1-2; a weak D match, TRBD1 (5 bases). CDR3 size: 15 residues. Germline CDR1 SQVTM, CDR2 ANQGSEA. V was pared by 0 bases and J by 4 bases, with 15 bases between. The CDR3 region has the DNA TGCAGCGTTGAAGAGGACAAGGTGGAGGTCTATGGCTACACCTTC. Amino acids: CSVEEDKVEVYGYTF.

This clonotype was seen more than once but under ten times. A read error may explain this, as a much larger clone is one base away. This chain uses TRBV9 with TRBJ2-1; D tentatively fits TRBD1 or TRBD2 (5 bases each). The CDR3 has 14 residues. CDR1 SGDLS and CDR2 YYNGEE come from the germline V gene. DNA for the CDR3: TGTGCCAGCAGCTTCAGGGACCGTCTGCATGAGCAGTCCTTC. As protein: CASSFRDRLHEQSF.

The chain carries TRBV9 and TRBJ2-1; no clear D. Trimming took 3 bases from V and 2 from J, leaving 3 bases between them. The CDR3 is 12 residues long. Germline V lookup: CDR1 SGDLS, CDR2 YYNGEE. The CDR3 DNA reads as TGTGCCAGCAGCGGGGCCTACAATGAGCAGTTCTTC. It is translated as CASSGAYNEQFF.

This clonotype has ten or more counts. The J gene is TRBJ2-7, the V gene TRBV30; maybe TRBD2 (6 bases). V lost 3 bases and J lost 7, with 16 bases in between. Per germline, CDR1 GTSNPN and CDR2 SVGIG (reference sequence). CDR3 length: 13 amino acids. The chain's CDR3 is CAWSRGTAREQYF. The DNA for the CDR3 is TGTGCCTGGAGCCGGGGGACGGCAAGGGAGCAGTACTTC. Combining the CDR3 with reference TRBV30 and TRBJ2-7 gives the whole variable domain SQTIHQWPATLVQPVGSPLSLECTVEGTSNPNLYWYRQAAGRGLQLLFYSVGIGQISSEVPQNLSASRPQDRQFILSSKKLLLSDSGFYLCAWSRGTAREQYFGPGTRLTVT.

This chain links TRBV29-1 with TRBJ2-7, with TRBD2 matching over 8 bases. CDR1 is SQVTM and CDR2 is ANQGSEA in the germline V gene. The CDR3 totals 13 residues. J lost 2 bases, V lost 3 bases, and 3 bases had no gene match. CDR3 amino acids: CSVEAGGPYEQYF. The CDR3 region has the DNA TGCAGCGTTGAGGCGGGAGGTCCCTACGAGCAGTACTTC.

This clonotype appeared many times. V and J are TRBV20-1 and TRBJ2-7; 12 bases agree with TRBD2. Germline loops: CDR1 DFQATT, CDR2 SNEGSKA (reference sequence). J gave up 4 bases and V 4 bases, and 11 bases lay outside the gene matches. CDR3 length equals 16 residues. The CDR3 here is CSAISSGRATIYEQYF. CDR3 DNA: TGCAGTGCTATCTCTAGCGGGAGGGCTACTATTTACGAGCAGTACTTC.

The chain carries TRBV15 and TRBJ2-5; TRBD2 is a possible D gene (6 bases). Trimming shortened V by 5 bases and J by 3 bases, and 16 bases separated the two germline ends. The CDR3 covers 15 residues. Per germline, CDR1 LNHNV and CDR2 YYDKDF (reference sequence). CDR3: CATSRPGASEETQYF. In nucleotides, the CDR3 is TGTGCCACCAGCCGACCAGGAGCTAGCGAAGAGACCCAGTACTTC.

The table lists this clonotype with a count of one. The junction departs from germline at one end; a sequencing error may be responsible. The gene calls are TRBV30 and TRBJ2-1, with a tentative D call TRBD1 (5 bases). The CDR3 totals 13 residues. CDR1 GTSNPN and CDR2 SVGIG come from the germline V gene (reference sequence). CDR3 bases: TGTGTCTGGAACGGTGGGGCTTACAATGAGCAGTTCTTC. As protein: CVWNGGAYNEQFF.

Worth noting for this clonotype: Given the absence of the conserved phenylalanine or tryptophan at the CDR3 end, a read error is likely. The chain recombines TRBV7-7 with TRBJ2-5; D is tentatively TRBD1 or TRBD2 (5 bases each). The CDR3 totals 13 residues. The V end was cut by 5 bases, the J end by 4 bases, with 11 bases between. Germline V CDR1 and CDR2: SSHAT, FNYEAQ (reference sequence). The CDR3 reads CASSPERGETQYS. The CDR3 DNA follows: TGTGCCAGCAGCCCTGAGAGGGGAGAGACCCAGTACTCC.

This clonotype was counted at least ten times. DNA for the CDR3: TGTGCCAGCAGCGTAGAGCCAGCGCCTTACAATGAGCAGTTCTTC. Its translation: CASSVEPAPYNEQFF. This rearrangement joins TRBV9 to TRBJ2-1; D is unresolved. Per germline, CDR1 SGDLS and CDR2 YYNGEE. This CDR3 comprises 15 residues. Between the trimmed V and J ends, which lost 0 bases and 4 bases, there was a span of 11 bases.

This clonotype showed up many times. This chain links TRBV29-1 with TRBJ2-7; no clear D gene. Trimming cost V 3 bases and J 1 base, with 10 bases left between them. The germline gives CDR1 SQVTM, CDR2 ANQGSEA. CDR3 length: 13 residues. In nucleotides, the CDR3 is TGCAGCGTTGAGACTCCTAAATCCTACGAGCAGTACTTC. It encodes CSVETPKSYEQYF.

The chain uses TRBV30 and TRBJ2-7, with D possibly TRBD1 on 5 matching bases. V was trimmed by 5 bases and J by 6 bases, leaving 17 bases between them. This CDR3 has 13 residues. Germline loops: CDR1 GTSNPN, CDR2 SVGIG (reference sequence). CDR3 DNA: TGTGCCTGGGGCAGGGCCAGCCGGCGCGAGCAGTACTTC. This gives the protein CAWGRASRREQYF.

This clonotype was detected many times. The chain employs TRBV30 and TRBJ1-2; TRBD1 is a possible D gene (5 bases). CDR3 size: 10 residues. V lost 4 bases and J 10 bases, leaving 10 bases between the germline ends. Germline assignment: CDR1 GTSNPN and CDR2 SVGIG (reference sequence). The CDR3 sequence is CAWTGTTYTF. The CDR3 region has the DNA TGTGCCTGGACTGGGACGACCTACACCTTC.

The chain combines TRBV10-3 with TRBJ1-1; the match to TRBD1 covers 7 bases. This CDR3 comprises 14 residues. J lost 3 bases, V lost 6 bases, and 7 bases had no gene match. The germline V gene has CDR1 ENHRY and CDR2 SYGVKD. The CDR3 reads CAISNRGEDTEAFF. CDR3 bases: TGTGCCATCAGCAACAGGGGAGAGGACACTGAAGCTTTCTTT.

This chain uses TRBV6-1 with TRBJ2-5, with D maybe TRBD1 (5 bases). From germline, CDR1 is MNHNS and CDR2 SASEGT. The V and J ends lost 4 bases and 4 bases respectively, with 10 bases between them. There are 13 residues in the CDR3. The CDR3, as DNA: TGTGCCAGCAGTGGACAGAGCTTAGAGACCCAGTACTTC. Translation: CASSGQSLETQYF.

CDR3 in DNA: TGTGCCGGTCGGGACGCGAGCTCCTTAGGGCAGTACTTC. Amino acids: CAGRDASSLGQYF. The chain has TRBV10-3 and TRBJ2-7; possibly TRBD1 or TRBD2 for D (5 bases each). CDR3 length equals 13 residues. Trimming took off 11 bases at V and 9 bases at J, with 23 bases between the two ends. Germline V gives CDR1 ENHRY, CDR2 SYGVKD.